This TCR beta chain was found in a study of shared clonotypes between healthy human individuals. Study-wide results and limits: Shared across a few donors were around 5% of the naive CD4 clonotypes.

Using around 180 ng DNA, roughly 33,000 T cell genomes, the sorted-subset replicate PCRs were run. The repertoire was sequenced with immunoSEQ multiplex PCR; TCRdb's copy has only in-frame clones and lacks some. The sample records about 710,000 clones, roughly 73% being singletons. The CDR3 length is 16 residues. Germline V CDR1 and CDR2: SGHVS, FNYEAQ. V gave up 5 bases and J gave up 2 bases, with 19 bases separating them. Comments on this clone: As yet, its antigen is unknown.

This TCR derives from a woman in her 30s in good health. This chain connects TRBV7-6 to TRBJ2-7, with D maybe TRBD2 (6 bases). Sequences were obtained from memory CD4+ T cells sorted from blood. Subset defined: CD45RA-negative fraction. CDR3 residues: CASSPALSGTAYEQYF. The CDR3 region has the DNA TGTGCCAGCAGCCCTGCCCTCTCCGGGACTGCCTACGAGCAGTACTTC.